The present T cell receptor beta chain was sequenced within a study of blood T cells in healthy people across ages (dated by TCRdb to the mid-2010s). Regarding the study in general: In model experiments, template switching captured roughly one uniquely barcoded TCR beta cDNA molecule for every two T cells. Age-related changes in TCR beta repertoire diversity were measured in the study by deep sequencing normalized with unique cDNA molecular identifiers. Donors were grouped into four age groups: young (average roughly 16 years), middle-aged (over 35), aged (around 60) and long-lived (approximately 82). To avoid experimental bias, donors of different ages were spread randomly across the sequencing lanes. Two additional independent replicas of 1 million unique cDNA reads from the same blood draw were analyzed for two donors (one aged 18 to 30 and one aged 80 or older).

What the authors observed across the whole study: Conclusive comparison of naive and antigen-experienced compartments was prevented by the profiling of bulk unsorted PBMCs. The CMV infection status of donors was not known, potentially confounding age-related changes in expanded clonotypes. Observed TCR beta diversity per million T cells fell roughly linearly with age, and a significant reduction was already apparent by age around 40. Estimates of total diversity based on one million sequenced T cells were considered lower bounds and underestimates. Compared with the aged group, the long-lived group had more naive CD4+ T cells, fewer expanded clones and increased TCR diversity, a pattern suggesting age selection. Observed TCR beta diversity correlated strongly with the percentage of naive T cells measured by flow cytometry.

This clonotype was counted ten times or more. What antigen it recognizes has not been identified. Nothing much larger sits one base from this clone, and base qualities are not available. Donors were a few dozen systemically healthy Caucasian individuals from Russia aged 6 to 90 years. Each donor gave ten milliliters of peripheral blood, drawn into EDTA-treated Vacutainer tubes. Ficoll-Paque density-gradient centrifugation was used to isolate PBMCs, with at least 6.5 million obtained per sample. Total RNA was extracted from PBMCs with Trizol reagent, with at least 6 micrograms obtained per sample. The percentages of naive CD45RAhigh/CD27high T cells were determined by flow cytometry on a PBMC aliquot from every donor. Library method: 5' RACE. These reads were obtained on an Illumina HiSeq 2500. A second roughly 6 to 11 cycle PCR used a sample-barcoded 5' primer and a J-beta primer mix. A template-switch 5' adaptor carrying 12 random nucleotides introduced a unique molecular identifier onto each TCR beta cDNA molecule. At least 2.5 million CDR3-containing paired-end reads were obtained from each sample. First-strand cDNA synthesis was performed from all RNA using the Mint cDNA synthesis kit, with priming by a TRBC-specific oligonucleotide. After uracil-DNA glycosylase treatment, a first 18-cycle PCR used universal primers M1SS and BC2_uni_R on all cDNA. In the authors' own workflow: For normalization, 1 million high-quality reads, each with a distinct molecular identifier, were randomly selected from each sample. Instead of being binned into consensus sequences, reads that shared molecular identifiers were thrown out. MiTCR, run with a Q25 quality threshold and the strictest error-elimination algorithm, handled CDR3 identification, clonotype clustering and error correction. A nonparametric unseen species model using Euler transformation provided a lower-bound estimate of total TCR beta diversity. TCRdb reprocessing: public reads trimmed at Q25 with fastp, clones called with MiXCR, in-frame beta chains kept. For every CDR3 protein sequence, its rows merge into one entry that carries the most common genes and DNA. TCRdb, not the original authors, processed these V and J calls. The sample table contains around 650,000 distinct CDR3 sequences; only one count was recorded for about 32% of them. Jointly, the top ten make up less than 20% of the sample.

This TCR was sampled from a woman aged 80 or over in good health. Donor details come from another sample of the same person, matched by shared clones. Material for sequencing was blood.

DNA sequence: TGTGCCAGCAGTTTAGATTTAGGGGTGGGAAATCAGCCCCAGCATTTT. Translated, it gives CASSLDLGVGNQPQHF. The rearrangement joined TRBV12-3 or TRBV12-4 to TRBJ1-5; possibly the D gene is TRBD1, per 5 matching bases. From the cysteine through the phenylalanine, the CDR3 covers 16 amino acids. Of the read, only the CDR3 DNA is kept; its 48 bases are in frame from base 1. V gives up 1 base and J gives up 4 bases, and the segment between their germline ends measures 14 bases.